The source of this T cell receptor (beta chain) is a study of T cells expressing NK-cell markers. Study-wide background: Out of eight donors sequenced, seven tested HCMV-seropositive and the remaining one seronegative. Broader study findings: About 1.0-7.5% of CD8+ T cells in six or seven donors belonged to dominant NKG2C+ clonotypes. In a handful of donors, dominant clonotypes made up roughly 25-60.1% of CD3+CD56-NKG2C+ cells.

5'RACE template switching with UMIs produced the TCR beta cDNA. No DNA is given; TCRdb re-called the 5' RACE reads and lists each CDR3 protein once. The specimen's table records roughly 160,000 distinct CDR3 sequences. Of note for this clonotype: Its matching antigen is unknown.

There are 13 residues in the CDR3. The germline gives CDR1 SNHLY, CDR2 FYNNEI. V usage is TRBV2 and J usage is TRBJ1-1. The sequencing input was blood T cells: a sorted CD56 or NKG2C T cell subset, CD4+ or CD8+ T cells, or bulk PBMC T cells (not recorded which). The sequence was collected from a man aged 18 to 69 in good health. The CDR3 sequence is CASTRTGSTEAFF.